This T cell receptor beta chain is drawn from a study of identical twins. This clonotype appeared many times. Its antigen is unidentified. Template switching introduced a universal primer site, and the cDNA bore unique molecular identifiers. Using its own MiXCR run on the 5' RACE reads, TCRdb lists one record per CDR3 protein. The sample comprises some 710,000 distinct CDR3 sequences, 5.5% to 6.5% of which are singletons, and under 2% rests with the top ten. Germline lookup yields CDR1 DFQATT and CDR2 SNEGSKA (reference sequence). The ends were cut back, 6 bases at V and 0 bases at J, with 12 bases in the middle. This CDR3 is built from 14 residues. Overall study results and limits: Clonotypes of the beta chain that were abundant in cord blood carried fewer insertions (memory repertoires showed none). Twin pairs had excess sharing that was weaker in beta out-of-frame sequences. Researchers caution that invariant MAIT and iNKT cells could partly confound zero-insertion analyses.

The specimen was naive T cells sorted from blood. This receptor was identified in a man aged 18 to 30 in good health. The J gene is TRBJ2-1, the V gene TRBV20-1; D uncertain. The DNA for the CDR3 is TGCAGTGCCTCCGTTTCAAGCTCCTACAATGAGCAGTTCTTC. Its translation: CSASVSSSYNEQFF.